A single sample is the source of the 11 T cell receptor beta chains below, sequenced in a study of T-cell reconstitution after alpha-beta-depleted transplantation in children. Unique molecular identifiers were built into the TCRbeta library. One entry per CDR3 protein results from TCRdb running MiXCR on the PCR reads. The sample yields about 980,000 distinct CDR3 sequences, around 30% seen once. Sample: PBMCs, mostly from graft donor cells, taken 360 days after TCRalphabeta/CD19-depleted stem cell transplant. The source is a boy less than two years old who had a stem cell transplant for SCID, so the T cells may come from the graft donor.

The CDR3 here is CASSQVYVGQGRRNTIYF. For the CDR3, the DNA is TGTGCCAGCAGCCAAGTATATGTCGGACAAGGGAGAAGAAACACCATATATTTT. The chain employs TRBV3-1 and TRBJ1-3; D possibly corresponds to TRBD1 (5 bases). CDR1 and CDR2 from the germline V gene are LGHDT and YNNKEL (reference sequence). The CDR3 loop spans 18 amino acids. V lost 1 base to trimming and J lost 5 bases, with 21 bases between them.

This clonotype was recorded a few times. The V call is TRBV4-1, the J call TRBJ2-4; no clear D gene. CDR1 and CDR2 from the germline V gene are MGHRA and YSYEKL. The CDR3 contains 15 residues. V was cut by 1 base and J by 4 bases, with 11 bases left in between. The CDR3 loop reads CASSQGGALKNIQYF. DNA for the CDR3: TGCGCCAGCAGCCAAGGAGGAGCGTTGAAAAACATTCAGTACTTC.

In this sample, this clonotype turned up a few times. In DNA form, the CDR3 reads TGTGCCAGCAGACGTGGGACTAGCGGGGGGATGGGGCACACGGGAGATACGCAGTATTTT. Residues: CASRRGTSGGMGHTGDTQYF. The J gene is TRBJ2-3, the V gene TRBV12-3 or TRBV12-4; 15 bases align to TRBD2. The CDR3 has 20 amino acids. Trimming removed 6 bases from V and 5 bases from J; junction bases left unmatched: 18.

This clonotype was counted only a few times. CDR3 residues: CASSSITTVPGELFF. Written as DNA, the CDR3 is TGTGCCAGCAGCTCGATAACGACCGTACCCGGGGAGCTGTTTTTT. The rearrangement links TRBV5-4 to TRBJ2-2; no clear D gene. CDR3 size: 15 residues. Germline CDR1 is SGHNT and CDR2 is YYREEE (reference sequence). V lost 3 bases and J lost 6, with 15 bases in between.

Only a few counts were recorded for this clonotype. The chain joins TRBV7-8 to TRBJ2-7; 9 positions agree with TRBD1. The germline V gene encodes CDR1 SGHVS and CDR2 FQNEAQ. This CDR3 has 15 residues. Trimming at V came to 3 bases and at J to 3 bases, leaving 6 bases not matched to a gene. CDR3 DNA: TGTGCCAGCAGCTTGGGTCCGGGACAGGGCTACGAGCAGTACTTC. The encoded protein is CASSLGPGQGYEQYF.

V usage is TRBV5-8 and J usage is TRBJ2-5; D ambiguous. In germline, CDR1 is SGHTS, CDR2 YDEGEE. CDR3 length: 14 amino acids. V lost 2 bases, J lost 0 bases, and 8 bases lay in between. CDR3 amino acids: CASSLEMDQETQYF. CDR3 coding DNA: TGTGCCAGCAGCTTAGAAATGGACCAAGAGACCCAGTACTTC.

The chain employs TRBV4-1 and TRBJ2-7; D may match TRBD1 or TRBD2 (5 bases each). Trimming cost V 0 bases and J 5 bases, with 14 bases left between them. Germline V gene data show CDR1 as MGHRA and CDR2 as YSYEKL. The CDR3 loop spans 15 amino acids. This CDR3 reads CASSQDGRERDEQYF. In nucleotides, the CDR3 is TGCGCCAGCAGCCAAGATGGCAGGGAGAGGGACGAGCAGTACTTC.

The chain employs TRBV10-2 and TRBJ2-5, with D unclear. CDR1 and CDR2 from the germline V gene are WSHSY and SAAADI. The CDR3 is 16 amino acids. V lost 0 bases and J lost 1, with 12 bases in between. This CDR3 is CASSESFMGFQETQYF. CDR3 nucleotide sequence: TGCGCCAGCAGTGAGTCTTTCATGGGCTTCCAAGAGACCCAGTACTTC.

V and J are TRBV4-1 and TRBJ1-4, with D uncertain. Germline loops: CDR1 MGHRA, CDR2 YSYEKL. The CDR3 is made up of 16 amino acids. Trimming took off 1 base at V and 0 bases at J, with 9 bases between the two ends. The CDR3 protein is CASSQAYTATNEKLFF. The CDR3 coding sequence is TGCGCCAGCAGCCAAGCGTACACAGCAACTAATGAAAAACTGTTTTTT.

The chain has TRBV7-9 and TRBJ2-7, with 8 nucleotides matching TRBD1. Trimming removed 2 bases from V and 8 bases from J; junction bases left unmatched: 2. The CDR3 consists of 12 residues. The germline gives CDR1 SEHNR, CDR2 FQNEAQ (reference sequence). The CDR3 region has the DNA TGTGCCAGCAGCTTAAGCAGGGGGCAGCAGTACTTC. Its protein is CASSLSRGQQYF. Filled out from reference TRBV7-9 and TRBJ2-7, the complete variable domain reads DTGVSQNPRHKITKRGQNVTFRCDPISEHNRLYWYRQTLGQGPEFLTYFQNEAQLEKSRLLSDRFSAERPKGSFSTLEIQRTEQGDSAMYLCASSLSRGQQYFGPGTRLTVT.

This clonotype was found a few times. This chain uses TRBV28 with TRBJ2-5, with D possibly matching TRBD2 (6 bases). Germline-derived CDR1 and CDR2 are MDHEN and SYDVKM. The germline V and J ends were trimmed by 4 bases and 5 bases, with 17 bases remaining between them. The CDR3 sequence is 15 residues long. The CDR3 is CASSSGTAGWETQYF. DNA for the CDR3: TGTGCCAGCAGTTCCGGGACTGCCGGGTGGGAGACCCAGTACTTC.